The 31 T cell receptor beta chains below come from one sample, sequenced in a study of shared clonotypes between healthy human individuals. Sequencing used immunoSEQ multiplex PCR; TCRdb keeps in-frame clones, though not all of them. Counted here are 800,000 to 1,200,000 clones, around three quarters occurring once; the ten biggest clones make up more than 0.5%. The sample comprised memory CD4+ T cells from PBMCs. Subset specified: CD45RA-negative fraction. The source is a man between 18 and 29 years old in good health. Some clones in this sample may be carry-over from other donors' samples.

Note on this clone: The sample has other DNA sequences that encode this CDR3 too. The chain joins TRBV7-2 to TRBJ2-1; 7 bases map to TRBD1. The V gene end was trimmed by 0 bases and the J gene end by 0 bases; junction bases not matched to a gene: 2. Germline assignment: CDR1 SGHTA and CDR2 FQGNSA. This CDR3 has 16 residues. CDR3 DNA: TGTGCCAGCAGCTTAGCAGCAGGGGGCTCCTACAATGAGCAGTTCTTC. This codes for CASSLAAGGSYNEQFF. The full variable domain, rest sourced from reference TRBV7-2 and TRBJ2-1, is GAGVSQSPSNKVTEKGKDVELRCDPISGHTALYWYRQSLGQGLEFLIYFQGNSAPDKSGLPSDRFSAERTGGSVSTLTIQRTQQEDSAVYLCASSLAAGGSYNEQFFGPGTRLTVL.

This clone was found once. The V and J genes are TRBV7-2 and TRBJ1-5, with D uncertain. The V gene lost 0 bases and the J gene lost 2 bases, with 8 bases spanning the gap. The CDR3 has 15 residues. CDR1 is SGHTA, CDR2 FQGNSA, per germline. The CDR3, as DNA: TGTGCCAGCAGCTTAGCAGGGCCGGGCAATCAGCCCCAGCATTTT. This sequence encodes CASSLAGPGNQPQHF.

Note on this clone: Its ends do not fully match the called genes, so a read error is possible. The CDR3 nucleotides are TGTGCCAGCAGCTTGGATGCCCAGGGACCCACCACCTCATTC. It is translated as CASSLDAQGPTTSF. The rearrangement uses TRBV5-6 and TRBJ2-7; D tentatively fits TRBD1 or TRBD2 (5 bases each). The CDR3 is 14 residues long. Germline CDR1 is SGHDT and CDR2 is YYEEEE. The full variable domain, in which reference TRBV5-6 and TRBJ2-7 provide the parts outside the CDR3, is DAGVTQSPTHLIKTRGQQVTLRCSPKSGHDTVSWYQQALGQGPQFIFQYYEEEERQRGNFPDRFSGHQFPNYSSELNVNALLLGDSALYLCASSLDAQGPTTSFGPGTRLTVT.

CDR3 protein: CASSLASGRGFGETQYF. The CDR3 DNA reads as TGTGCCAGCAGCTTAGCTAGCGGGAGGGGGTTTGGAGAGACCCAGTACTTC. V and J are TRBV7-9 and TRBJ2-5; the match to TRBD2 covers 11 bases. CDR1 SEHNR and CDR2 FQNEAQ come from the germline V gene (reference sequence). This CDR3 has 17 residues. With 0 bases clipped from V and 4 bases from J, the junction kept 7 bases outside the gene matches.

This clone was seen at least ten times. The chain combines TRBV28 with TRBJ1-2; 9 bases fit TRBD1. The CDR3 has 17 residues. Germline V gene lookup returns CDR1 MDHEN and CDR2 SYDVKM. Losses at the gene ends were 3 bases for V and 6 bases for J; bases not matched to a gene: 14. For the CDR3, the DNA is TGTGCCAGCAGTTTCGCCAGCCCCACAGGGGGCAGGGATGGCTACACCTTC. This translates into CASSFASPTGGRDGYTF.

This clone has a single count. This specimen includes other DNA sequences encoding the same CDR3. The gene calls are TRBV2 and TRBJ2-2; D not certain. Germline V gene lookup returns CDR1 SNHLY and CDR2 FYNNEI. The germline V and J ends were trimmed by 4 bases and 6 bases, with 6 bases remaining between them. The CDR3 extends over 12 amino acids. The CDR3 DNA reads as TGTGCCAGCAGTGCGCCCGCCGGGGAGCTGTTTTTT. Amino acid sequence: CASSAPAGELFF.

This clone has only a few counts. This sequence joins TRBV19 and TRBJ2-1; 12 bases fit TRBD1. The junction had 14 bases not matched to a gene; V was cut back by 6 bases and J by 11 bases. Germline CDR1 reads LNHDA; CDR2 reads SQIVND (reference sequence). The CDR3 has 16 amino acids. The CDR3 sequence: CASRTRGGQGAGQQFF. The CDR3 nucleotides read TGTGCCAGTAGGACACGCGGGGGACAGGGGGCGGGACAGCAGTTCTTC.

This clone was detected only a few times. A much larger clone differs from this one at a single base, so this may be a read error. This chain links TRBV14 with TRBJ2-7; no reliable D call. The germline gives CDR1 SGHDN, CDR2 FVKESK. The CDR3 loop spans 11 amino acids. Deletions cut 5 bases from V and 3 bases from J, with 5 bases between. The CDR3 sequence is CASSDYYEQYF. In DNA, the CDR3 is TGTGCCAGCAGCGATTACTACGAGCAGTACTTC. Combining the CDR3 with reference TRBV14 and TRBJ2-7 gives the whole variable domain EAGVTQFPSHSVIEKGQTVTLRCDPISGHDNLYWYRRVMGKEIKFLLHFVKESKQDESGMPNNRFLAERTGGTYSTLKVQPAELEDSGVYFCASSDYYEQYFGPGTRLTVT.

The chain carries TRBV28 and TRBJ2-3, with 8 bases matching TRBD1. With 5 bases clipped from V and 4 bases from J, the junction kept 17 bases outside the gene matches. The CDR3 contains 18 residues. The germline V gene has CDR1 MDHEN and CDR2 SYDVKM. The CDR3 reads CASSPWTGISVMADTQYF. The CDR3 DNA reads as TGTGCCAGCAGTCCTTGGACAGGGATTAGTGTCATGGCAGATACGCAGTATTTT.

The chain uses TRBV6-1 and TRBJ1-2, with 7 bases lining up with TRBD1. Germline V gene sequence: CDR1 MNHNS, CDR2 SASEGT. The CDR3 runs 15 residues. V gave up 3 bases and J gave up 1 base; unmatched junction bases: 5. The CDR3: CASSETGRGNYGYTF. CDR3 coding DNA: TGTGCCAGCAGTGAGACAGGGAGAGGTAACTATGGCTACACCTTC.

The chain uses TRBV7-2 and TRBJ1-5, with D maybe TRBD1 (6 bases). The CDR3 is made up of 17 amino acids. CDR1 is SGHTA and CDR2 is FQGNSA in the germline V gene. V shed 0 bases and J shed 2 bases, with 14 bases lying between them. The CDR3 DNA follows: TGTGCCAGCAGCTTAGCGGCAAGGGGGGGCGGCAATCAGCCCCAGCATTTT. Translated: CASSLAARGGGNQPQHF.

The V gene is TRBV7-2, the J gene TRBJ2-4, with TRBD2 matching 8 bases. This CDR3 has 15 amino acids. The junction had 7 bases not matched to a gene; V was cut back by 5 bases and J by 4 bases. Germline CDR1 is SGHTA and CDR2 is FQGNSA. The chain's CDR3 is CASSPPRGGKNIQYF. DNA for the CDR3: TGTGCCAGCAGCCCGCCCCGGGGGGGTAAAAACATTCAGTACTTC.

The chain joins TRBV28 to TRBJ2-7; no clear D gene. Germline assignment: CDR1 MDHEN and CDR2 SYDVKM. The CDR3 has 17 residues. V was cut by 6 bases and J by 2 bases, with 23 bases left in between. CDR3 sequence (DNA): TGTGCCAGCAGAACGCCCGGACCCGACTCAGCTGCCTACGAGCAGTACTTC. Translating gives CASRTPGPDSAAYEQYF.

The rearrangement joins TRBV6-5 to TRBJ1-2; weak D call: TRBD1 (5 bases). This CDR3 has 13 residues. Germline CDR1 MNHEY, CDR2 SVGAGI. Trimming took 5 bases from V and 9 from J, leaving 16 bases between them. Written as DNA, the CDR3 is TGTGCCAGCAGTCCACCGGGACGGCCGAGCTACACCTTC. Its translation is CASSPPGRPSYTF.

A few counts support this clone. The sample holds other DNA sequences that translate to the same CDR3. This chain connects TRBV7-2 to TRBJ2-7; D is tentatively TRBD1 or TRBD2 (5 bases each). CDR3 size: 13 residues. Germline V gene lookup returns CDR1 SGHTA and CDR2 FQGNSA. The V end lost 3 bases, the J end lost 2 bases, and 8 bases lay between the germline ends. CDR3 loop: CASSFGGTYEQYF. In DNA form, the CDR3 reads TGTGCCAGCAGCTTTGGGGGTACCTACGAGCAGTACTTC.

In its sample, this clone was seen many times. The chain employs TRBV5-6 and TRBJ2-5; D might be TRBD1 (6 bases). Trimming pared 0 bases from V and 6 bases from J, leaving 9 bases between. The CDR3 extends over 13 amino acids. Looked up from germline, CDR1 is SGHDT and CDR2 is YYEEEE. In DNA, the CDR3 is TGTGCCAGCAGCTTGGAAGGGGGAAAGACCCAGTACTTC. This encodes CASSLEGGKTQYF.

The chain is built from TRBV5-3 and TRBJ2-6; 7 bases agree with TRBD1. TRBV5-3 is labeled an ORF, and its function is uncertain. The junction had 17 bases not matched to a gene; V was cut back by 4 bases and J by 4 bases. CDR3 length: 19 residues. CDR3 protein: CARSARDSDSVRGANVLTF. The CDR3 DNA sequence: TGTGCCAGAAGCGCACGGGACAGCGACTCTGTGAGGGGGGCCAACGTCCTGACTTTC.

This chain connects TRBV7-9 to TRBJ2-7; a weak D match, TRBD2 (7 bases). Germline lookup yields CDR1 SEHNR and CDR2 FQNEAQ (reference sequence). The ends were cut back, 4 bases at V and 2 bases at J, with 12 bases in the middle. The length of the CDR3 is 14 residues. Here the CDR3 DNA reads TGTGCCAGCAGCTGGAGCGGGGACACCTACGAGCAGTACTTC. Translation: CASSWSGDTYEQYF.

The rearrangement joins TRBV27 to TRBJ2-2; a possible D gene is TRBD2 (5 bases). Germline V gives CDR1 MNHEY, CDR2 SMNVEV (reference sequence). CDR3 size: 13 residues. V lost 6 bases and J lost 7, with 12 bases in between. CDR3 amino acids: CASSYRRFGELFF. In DNA form, the CDR3 reads TGTGCCAGCAGCTATCGGAGGTTCGGGGAGCTGTTTTTT.

The rearrangement links TRBV6-1 to TRBJ2-2; D remains ambiguous. Germline values: CDR1 MNHNS, CDR2 SASEGT. The V and J ends lost 4 bases and 2 bases respectively, with 11 bases between them. This CDR3 is 15 amino acids long. The CDR3 DNA reads TGTGCCAGCAGTGGGCACAGCCGAAACACCGGGGAGCTGTTTTTT. Translation: CASSGHSRNTGELFF.

As concerns this clone: Other DNA sequences of this sample code for an identical CDR3. This chain links TRBV28 with TRBJ1-1; D perhaps matches TRBD1 (5 bases). Germline values: CDR1 MDHEN, CDR2 SYDVKM. Trimming cost V 2 bases and J 3 bases, with 10 bases left between them. This CDR3 spans 14 amino acids. CDR3 coding DNA: TGTGCCAGCAGTTTACACCGCAGGGACACTGAAGCTTTCTTT. Translated: CASSLHRRDTEAFF.

The chain carries TRBV5-1 and TRBJ2-2, with 8 nucleotides matching TRBD2. Trimming removed 3 bases from V and 3 bases from J; junction bases left unmatched: 10. The CDR3 has 17 residues. Germline assignment: CDR1 SGHRS and CDR2 YFSETQ. The chain's CDR3 is CASSWKAGEGYTGELFF. CDR3 bases: TGCGCCAGCAGCTGGAAAGCGGGAGAGGGGTACACCGGGGAGCTGTTTTTT.

DNA for the CDR3: TGTGCCAGCAGCCACATACTTCCAGAGCAGTACTTC. Translating it yields CASSHILPEQYF. The V call is TRBV14, the J call TRBJ2-7; D gene ambiguous. The germline gives CDR1 SGHDN, CDR2 FVKESK. This CDR3 comprises 12 residues. The V end lost 3 bases, the J end lost 7 bases, and 10 bases lay between the germline ends.

The chain carries TRBV6-6 and TRBJ1-1; the match to TRBD1 covers 8 bases. With 5 bases clipped from V and 1 base from J, the junction kept 6 bases outside the gene matches. CDR3 length: 15 amino acids. The germline V gene encodes CDR1 MNHNY and CDR2 SVGAGI (reference sequence). The CDR3 loop reads CASSPPGGANTEAFF. Written as DNA, the CDR3 is TGTGCCAGCAGTCCCCCAGGGGGCGCGAACACTGAAGCTTTCTTT.

This clone was seen once. V and J are TRBV28 and TRBJ2-7; weak D call: TRBD2 (5 bases). Germline assignment: CDR1 MDHEN and CDR2 SYDVKM. Trimming removed 6 bases at V and 1 base at J, with 10 bases between. The CDR3 extends over 13 amino acids. CDR3 region: CASSTSGSYEQYF. In DNA form, the CDR3 reads TGTGCCAGCAGCACGAGCGGATCCTACGAGCAGTACTTC.

This clone was picked up one time. This chain uses TRBV27 with TRBJ1-2; 7 bases match TRBD1. Trimming at V came to 2 bases and at J to 2 bases, leaving 8 bases not matched to a gene. Germline loops: CDR1 MNHEY, CDR2 SMNVEV (reference sequence). The CDR3 consists of 16 residues. CDR3 DNA sequence: TGTGCCAGCAGTTTACTGGCAGGGGGGATGAACTATGGCTACACCTTC. This translates into CASSLLAGGMNYGYTF.

This clone was observed a single time. This rearrangement joins TRBV19 to TRBJ2-3, with 8 bases aligning to TRBD2. The V segment lost 3 bases and the J segment 5 bases; nucleotides outside the gene matches: 4. CDR3 size: 14 residues. Germline CDR1 and CDR2: LNHDA and SQIVND (reference sequence). DNA of the CDR3: TGTGCCAGTAGTATCTCCGGGACTAGAGATACGCAGTATTTT. Translation: CASSISGTRDTQYF.

This clone was counted a few times. This chain connects TRBV7-9 to TRBJ2-3; D is possibly TRBD1 (5 bases). This CDR3 has 17 residues. Germline CDR1 and CDR2: SEHNR and FQNEAQ (reference sequence). The V end lost 5 bases, the J end lost 2 bases, and 20 bases lay between the germline ends. CDR3 sequence: CASSRPRRQSSTDTQYF. The CDR3 DNA reads TGTGCCAGCAGCCGACCCCGCCGACAGTCCTCCACAGATACGCAGTATTTT.

The chain uses TRBV5-1 and TRBJ1-1; D gene unclear. The CDR3 spans 16 residues. The V gene lost 1 base and the J gene lost 1 base, with 14 bases spanning the gap. Germline V gene sequence: CDR1 SGHRS, CDR2 YFSETQ. CDR3 sequence reads: CASSLPRGGSNTEAFF. CDR3 bases: TGCGCCAGCAGCTTGCCGCGGGGAGGGTCGAACACTGAAGCTTTCTTT.

This clone came up once. The CDR3 DNA sequence: TGTGCCAGCAGCGTAGCCCCTGGGACTAGCGGGAGTGGTAGGGACAATGAGCAGTTCTTC. Its translation: CASSVAPGTSGSGRDNEQFF. The chain has TRBV9 and TRBJ2-1, with 14 bases identical to TRBD2. V shed 0 bases and J 5 bases; nucleotides not matched to a gene: 13. This CDR3 region has 20 residues. The germline gives CDR1 SGDLS, CDR2 YYNGEE. The full variable domain, with the rest looked up from reference TRBV9 and TRBJ2-1, is DSGVTQTPKHLITATGQRVTLRCSPRSGDLSVYWYQQSLDQGLQFLIQYYNGEERAKGNILERFSAQQFPDLHSELNLSSLELGDSALYFCASSVAPGTSGSGRDNEQFFGPGTRLTVL.

The gene calls are TRBV5-1 and TRBJ1-5; tentatively, D is TRBD1 (6 bases). The CDR3 runs to 18 residues. Germline assignment: CDR1 SGHRS and CDR2 YFSETQ. Trimming left V 1 base short and J 5 bases short, with 22 bases between. CDR3 coding DNA: TGCGCCAGCAGCTTGCCCCCTAGACTCACAGGGTTGGATCAGCCCCAGCATTTT. It codes for CASSLPPRLTGLDQPQHF.